One sample yielded the 14 T cell receptor beta chains listed below, sequenced in a study of blood T cell repertoires in COVID-19. Assay used: immunoSEQ multiplex PCR; TCRdb lists only in-frame clones, some missing. The sample lists 240,000 or so clones; 70% to 85% were seen once. Specimen: peripheral blood. These receptor sequences come from a woman aged 80 or older with acute or convalescent COVID-19.

The CDR3 nucleotides read TGTGCCAGCAGCTTGGCTGGGGCAGGGGGAAGGAGTCAGCCCCAGCATTTT. Its protein is CASSLAGAGGRSQPQHF. The chain couples TRBV5-5 to TRBJ1-5; TRBD1 matches 7 bases. The CDR3 length is 17 residues. V was pared by 0 bases and J by 6 bases, with 12 bases of the junction left unmatched. Per germline, CDR1 SGHKS and CDR2 YYEKEE (reference sequence).

V is TRBV15 and J is TRBJ1-1; D is possibly TRBD1 (6 bases). This CDR3 has 14 residues. The V gene lost 6 bases and the J gene lost 5 bases, with 16 bases spanning the gap. Germline loops: CDR1 LNHNV, CDR2 YYDKDF (reference sequence). The CDR3 nucleotides read TGTGCCACCAGTAGAAACAGGGTTTGGACTGAAGCTTTCTTT. It codes for CATSRNRVWTEAFF.

The chain's CDR3 is CASREDRSSGNTIYF. CDR3 DNA sequence: TGTGCCAGCAGAGAGGACAGGAGCTCTGGAAACACCATATATTTT. The gene calls are TRBV6-5 and TRBJ1-3; 7 bases match TRBD1. CDR1 is MNHEY and CDR2 is SVGAGI in the germline V gene. The ends lost 6 bases at V and 0 bases at J; junction bases unmatched: 5. The CDR3 totals 15 residues.

This chain links TRBV7-2 with TRBJ2-5; tentatively, D is TRBD1 (5 bases). The CDR3 runs to 14 residues. Trimming pared 2 bases from V and 2 bases from J, leaving 9 bases between. Germline V gene sequence: CDR1 SGHTA, CDR2 FQGNSA. As DNA, the CDR3 is TGTGCCAGCAGCTTATCAGGGCCTCAAGAGACCCAGTACTTC. The encoded protein is CASSLSGPQETQYF.

Concerning this clone: Other DNA sequences in this sample translate to the same CDR3. The chain employs TRBV28 and TRBJ1-2; D possibly corresponds to TRBD1 (5 bases). Per the germline V gene, CDR1 is MDHEN and CDR2 is SYDVKM. The CDR3 covers 13 residues. V was shortened by 3 bases and J by 2 bases, with 7 bases between the two germline ends. In DNA, the CDR3 is TGTGCCAGCAGTTTTCAGGGAAACTATGGCTACACCTTC. This sequence encodes CASSFQGNYGYTF.

The V call is TRBV7-8, the J call TRBJ1-3; maybe TRBD1 (6 bases). Trimming pared 1 base from V and 4 bases from J, leaving 11 bases between. Germline V gives CDR1 SGHVS, CDR2 FQNEAQ. The CDR3 runs 15 residues. CDR3 in amino acids: CASSLVLQGGNTIYF. The CDR3 coding sequence is TGTGCCAGCAGCTTAGTCCTACAGGGAGGAAACACCATATATTTT.

This clone has only one observation. The rearrangement links TRBV28 to TRBJ1-5, with TRBD1 matching over 7 bases. Unmatched junction bases numbered 4, after V lost 7 bases and J lost 4 bases. The CDR3 extends over 13 amino acids. The germline CDR1 and CDR2 sequences are MDHEN and SYDVKM. The CDR3 spells CASTGQANQPQHF. In DNA form, the CDR3 reads TGTGCCAGCACCGGACAGGCGAATCAGCCCCAGCATTTT.

The chain uses TRBV9 and TRBJ2-3; TRBD1 matches at 8 bases. V lost 3 bases, J lost 4 bases, and 4 bases stayed unmatched. The CDR3 is 14 amino acids. Per the germline V gene, CDR1 is SGDLS and CDR2 is YYNGEE. The CDR3 DNA follows: TGTGCCAGCAGCGAGGACAGGGTCTCAGATACGCAGTATTTT. It translates to CASSEDRVSDTQYF.

There are a few counts of this clone. The chain is built from TRBV27 and TRBJ1-1; a weak D match, TRBD1 (5 bases). With 7 bases removed from V and 10 bases from J, the gap between germline ends came to 22 bases. The length of the CDR3 is 14 residues. Germline-derived CDR1 and CDR2 are MNHEY and SMNVEV (reference sequence). In DNA, the CDR3 is TGTGCCAGCATCGGGAGGGGTTTGGGAGAGGTAGCTTTCTTT. Translation: CASIGRGLGEVAFF.

This chain links TRBV18 with TRBJ1-4, with D perhaps TRBD1 (6 bases). The CDR3 totals 15 residues. Germline V gene sequence: CDR1 KGHSH, CDR2 LQKENI. V was cut by 2 bases and J by 3 bases, with 10 bases left in between. CDR3 protein: CASSPWTAPNEKLFF. CDR3 bases: TGTGCCAGCTCACCATGGACAGCCCCTAATGAAAAACTGTTTTTT.

This chain connects TRBV21-1 to TRBJ2-6; TRBD1 is taken as the D call from the table, unchecked against the DNA. TRBV21-1 is designated a pseudogene. CDR3 length equals 24 residues. The CDR3 bases are TGTGCCAGCAGCAAGACAGTTCCCCCTACTCGCGAAACTCCCTCAGGGCATGGGGCCAACGTCCTGACTTTC. Translating gives CASSKTVPPTRETPSGHGANVLTF.

The chain links TRBV27 to TRBJ2-3; 12 nucleotides match TRBD2. Germline lookup yields CDR1 MNHEY and CDR2 SMNVEV (reference sequence). The junction had 16 bases not matched to a gene; V was cut back by 10 bases and J by 5 bases. The CDR3 extends over 17 amino acids. The CDR3 sequence is CATLGDRTSGVGDTQYF. The CDR3 DNA follows: TGTGCCACCCTGGGAGACAGGACTAGCGGGGTTGGAGATACGCAGTATTTT.

The V gene is TRBV7-9, the J gene TRBJ2-4, with TRBD1 as a possible D gene (5 bases). Trimming stripped 5 bases from V and 2 bases from J, with 19 bases between. This CDR3 is built from 17 residues. Germline V gene sequence: CDR1 SEHNR, CDR2 FQNEAQ (reference sequence). The CDR3 protein is CASSRRAGSGSKNIQYF. CDR3 coding DNA: TGTGCCAGCAGCCGCAGGGCCGGATCCGGGTCCAAAAACATTCAGTACTTC.

This chain links TRBV5-1 with TRBJ2-1; 10 bases match TRBD2. The CDR3 length is 16 residues. Trimming cost V 4 bases and J 4 bases; bases outside gene matches: 8. The germline gives CDR1 SGHRS, CDR2 YFSETQ. The CDR3 loop is CASSLPLAGVYNEQFF. The CDR3 coding sequence is TGCGCCAGCAGCCTCCCCCTAGCGGGGGTTTACAATGAGCAGTTCTTC. The entire variable domain, with the rest obtained from reference TRBV5-1 and TRBJ2-1, is as follows: KAGVTQTPRYLIKTRGQQVTLSCSPISGHRSVSWYQQTPGQGLQFLFEYFSETQRNKGNFPGRFSGRQFSNSRSEMNVSTLELGDSALYLCASSLPLAGVYNEQFFGPGTRLTVL.